This record concerns one T cell receptor beta chain sequence. The data originate from a study of blood T cell repertoires in COVID-19. The CDR3 is made up of 14 amino acids. Germline V gene sequence: CDR1 SGHTA, CDR2 FQGTGA. Trimming shortened V by 1 base and J by 8 bases, and 12 bases separated the two germline ends. Profiling relied on immunoSEQ multiplex PCR, and the TCRdb table lists in-frame clones only, not all of them. The table lists 20,000 to 30,000 clones, roughly nine tenths of them singletons. The gene calls are TRBV7-3 and TRBJ2-1, with a tentative D call TRBD2 (5 bases). The receptor was derived from a man between 65 and 80 years old with active COVID-19. The sample was peripheral blood. The CDR3 sequence: CASSLKRSRDEQFF. The DNA for the CDR3 is TGTGCCAGCAGCTTAAAGCGCTCGCGGGATGAGCAGTTCTTC.